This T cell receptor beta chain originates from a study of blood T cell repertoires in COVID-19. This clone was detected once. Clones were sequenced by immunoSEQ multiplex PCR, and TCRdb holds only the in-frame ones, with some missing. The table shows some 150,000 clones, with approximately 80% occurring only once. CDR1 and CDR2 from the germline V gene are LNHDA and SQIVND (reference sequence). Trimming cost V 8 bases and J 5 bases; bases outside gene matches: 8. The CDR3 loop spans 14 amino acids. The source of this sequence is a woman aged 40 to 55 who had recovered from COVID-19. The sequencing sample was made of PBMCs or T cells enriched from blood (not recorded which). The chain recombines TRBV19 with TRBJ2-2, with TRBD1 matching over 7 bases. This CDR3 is CASEQGSSTGELFF. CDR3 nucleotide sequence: TGTGCCAGTGAACAGGGGTCGAGTACCGGGGAGCTGTTTTTT.